The clone carrying this T cell receptor beta chain occurred once. Enrollment of patients from Seattle took place during active infection, with longitudinal follow-up. This sample was included in a study of blood T cell repertoires in COVID-19. The wider study: Sites across the United States, Italy and Spain contributed samples from acute and convalescent COVID-19. PBMCs, B-cell-depleted T cells, or T cells were the source of the cDNA or gDNA that made up the material.

The authors' processing: Amplifying reference gene primers gave estimates of nucleated cell counts. Profiled with immunoSEQ multiplex PCR; TCRdb holds only in-frame clones, not every one. That table furnishes V, J and clone size, whereas the DNA furnished D and trimming. The sample shows 90,000 or so clones, 87% of them seen only once. Per germline, CDR1 SGHVS and CDR2 FQNEAQ. The CDR3 has 15 residues. The V end was cut by 5 bases, the J end by 5 bases, with 18 bases between. The source material was peripheral blood. This receptor was taken from a woman aged 55-70 years with COVID-19, enrolled during active disease. The chain couples TRBV7-8 to TRBJ1-1; the D is unclear. CDR3 in amino acids: CASSPPTGVSTEAFF. CDR3 DNA: TGTGCCAGCAGCCCACCCACCGGGGTTTCGACTGAAGCTTTCTTT.